The 30 T cell receptor beta chains below were found in one sample sequenced in a study of OX40 agonist ivuxolimab in advanced cancers. Produced via immunoSEQ multiplex PCR; TCRdb's table is partial and in-frame only. The table has about 37,000 clones, about 89% seen once. This specimen consisted of CD4+ or CD8+ T cells sorted from blood, obtained in a trial of the OX40 agonist ivuxolimab. Every receptor here comes from an adult with an advanced solid tumor such as melanoma, head and neck, liver or kidney cancer.

V gene TRBV29-1 combines with J gene TRBJ2-7, with D tentatively TRBD2 (6 bases). The V end lost 5 bases, the J end lost 3 bases, and 23 bases lay between the germline ends. Germline CDR1 reads SQVTM; CDR2 reads ANQGSEA. This CDR3 spans 16 amino acids. The CDR3 is CSVRSGVGTLIYEQYF. Written as DNA, the CDR3 is TGCAGCGTTCGGTCTGGTGTCGGGACTCTCATCTACGAGCAGTACTTC.

J is TRBJ1-2 and V is TRBV19, with 9 bases identical to TRBD1. The germline gives CDR1 LNHDA, CDR2 SQIVND (reference sequence). The CDR3 has 16 amino acids. V shed 9 bases and J 2 bases; nucleotides not matched to a gene: 13. The CDR3 nucleotides read TGTGCCAGCACCTCACCCCGAGGGACAGGGAACTATGGCTACACCTTC. It codes for CASTSPRGTGNYGYTF. Full variable domain (missing parts from reference TRBV19 and TRBJ1-2): DGGITQSPKYLFRKEGQNVTLSCEQNLNHDAMYWYRQDPGQGLRLIYYSQIVNDFQKGDIAEGYSVSREKKESFPLTVTSAQKNPTAFYLCASTSPRGTGNYGYTFGSGTRLTVV.

V gene TRBV9 combines with J gene TRBJ2-2, with TRBD2 as a possible D gene (7 bases). V lost 3 bases, J lost 4 bases, and 22 bases lay in between. The germline CDR1 and CDR2 sequences are SGDLS and YYNGEE. This CDR3 is 18 amino acids long. The DNA for the CDR3 is TGTGCCAGCAGCGAACGTAGTGGGGGGGCCGATGGCACCGGGGAGCTGTTTTTT. Protein: CASSERSGGADGTGELFF.

The chain combines TRBV5-1 with TRBJ2-3; D is possibly TRBD2 (7 bases). The CDR3 consists of 15 residues. Trimming pared 4 bases from V and 5 bases from J, leaving 17 bases between. Germline lookup yields CDR1 SGHRS and CDR2 YFSETQ. CDR3 bases: TGCGCCAGCAGCCCAGGAGGGGGGGCAGGAGATACGCAGTATTTT. This sequence encodes CASSPGGGAGDTQYF.

This sequence joins TRBV11-1 and TRBJ1-2, with a weak D call TRBD1 (6 bases). The CDR3 totals 15 residues. Trimming left V 5 bases short and J 10 bases short, with 23 bases between. The germline gives CDR1 SGHAT, CDR2 FQDESV (reference sequence). CDR3 residues: CASSPPGTNRLNYTF. The CDR3 nucleotides are TGTGCCAGCAGCCCACCGGGGACAAATCGATTGAACTACACCTTC. Variable domain in full (rest from reference TRBV11-1 and TRBJ1-2): EAEVAQSPRYKITEKSQAVAFWCDPISGHATLYWYRQILGQGPELLVQFQDESVVDDSQLPKDRFSAERLKGVDSTLKIQPAELGDSAMYLCASSPPGTNRLNYTFGSGTRLTVV.

This chain connects TRBV6-5 to TRBJ2-1, with a tentative D call TRBD1 (5 bases). Germline V CDR1 and CDR2: MNHEY, SVGAGI. The CDR3 length is 12 residues. V lost 4 bases and J 12 bases, leaving 13 bases between the germline ends. The DNA for the CDR3 is TGTGCCAGCAGTTTGCAGGGTAGTGGGCAGTTCTTC. Protein sequence: CASSLQGSGQFF.

CDR3 amino acids: CASSPSRLTDTQYF. CDR3 DNA: TGCGCCAGCAGCCCCAGCCGCCTGACAGATACGCAGTATTTT. The chain recombines TRBV10-2 with TRBJ2-3; D is undetermined. V was shortened by 6 bases and J by 3 bases, with 13 bases between the two germline ends. This CDR3 comprises 14 residues. Germline V CDR1 and CDR2: WSHSY, SAAADI.

This clone is a singleton in its sample. The chain links TRBV10-1 to TRBJ2-1, with D unresolved. CDR3 length: 14 amino acids. Deletions cut 7 bases from V and 2 bases from J, with 12 bases between. Germline V gene sequence: CDR1 WNHNN, CDR2 SYGVQD (reference sequence). CDR3 region: CASNSAHTYNEQFF. The CDR3 bases are TGCGCCAGCAATTCAGCCCATACCTACAATGAGCAGTTCTTC.

The V and J genes are TRBV10-3 and TRBJ1-1; D call uncertain. V was pared by 10 bases and J by 4 bases, with 16 bases between. The CDR3 sequence is 13 residues long. The germline gives CDR1 ENHRY, CDR2 SYGVKD. As DNA, the CDR3 is TGTGCCACCGTTATGATGACGGGCACTGAAGCTTTCTTT. This codes for CATVMMTGTEAFF.

This clone has more than one count but fewer than ten. V is TRBV18 and J is TRBJ1-6; 8 bases agree with TRBD1. The CDR3 is 15 amino acids. Trimming took 3 bases from V and 6 from J; bases not matched to a gene: 4. CDR1 and CDR2 (germline): KGHSH, LQKENI. The DNA of the CDR3 is TGTGCCAGCTCACCTACGACAGGGGCTAATTCACCCCTCCACTTT. Amino acids: CASSPTTGANSPLHF.

V and J are TRBV29-1 and TRBJ2-7, with TRBD2 as a possible D gene (6 bases). Deletions cut 3 bases from V and 0 bases from J, with 9 bases between. Germline CDR1 reads SQVTM; CDR2 reads ANQGSEA. CDR3 size: 13 residues. The CDR3 loop is CSVERDSSYEQYF. CDR3 in DNA: TGCAGCGTTGAGCGGGACTCCTCCTACGAGCAGTACTTC.

This clone was seen a few times. The gene calls are TRBV4-1 and TRBJ1-1; no clear D gene. The CDR3 runs to 17 residues. Trimming took off 1 base at V and 1 base at J, with 16 bases between the two ends. The V gene's germline CDR1 is MGHRA and CDR2 YSYEKL. The CDR3: CASSQGILGRKNTEAFF. DNA for the CDR3: TGCGCCAGCAGCCAAGGAATTTTGGGGAGGAAGAACACTGAAGCTTTCTTT.

In its sample, this clone was seen a few times. The chain recombines TRBV10-3 with TRBJ1-2, with D unresolved. V lost 6 bases and J 10 bases, leaving 15 bases between the germline ends. The CDR3 is 12 residues long. Germline V gene sequence: CDR1 ENHRY, CDR2 SYGVKD. Here the CDR3 DNA reads TGTGCCATCAGCCTAGATGACCGAGTCTACACCTTC. Translating gives CAISLDDRVYTF.

The rearrangement joins TRBV18 to TRBJ1-2; the D is unclear. This CDR3 has 14 amino acids. From germline, CDR1 is KGHSH and CDR2 LQKENI. The V and J ends lost 3 bases and 2 bases respectively, with 10 bases between them. CDR3 region: CASSPTGDNYGYTF. CDR3 nucleotides: TGTGCCAGCTCACCCACCGGCGACAACTATGGCTACACCTTC. The entire variable domain, with the rest obtained from reference TRBV18 and TRBJ1-2, is as follows: NAGVMQNPRHLVRRRGQEARLRCSPMKGHSHVYWYRQLPEEGLKFMVYLQKENIIDESGMPKERFSAEFPKEGPSILRIQQVVRGDSAAYFCASSPTGDNYGYTFGSGTRLTVV.

The chain recombines TRBV18 with TRBJ2-5, with D uncertain. V shed 6 bases and J shed 5 bases, with 7 bases lying between them. CDR3 size: 11 residues. CDR1 and CDR2 (germline): KGHSH, LQKENI. Here the CDR3 DNA reads TGTGCCAGCTCCCCCCAGGAGACCCAGTACTTC. Its translation is CASSPQETQYF.

This chain joins TRBV7-6 and TRBJ1-2; D gene ambiguous. CDR1 SGHVS and CDR2 FNYEAQ come from the germline V gene. Trimming took 1 base from V and 5 from J, leaving 17 bases between them. CDR3 length: 16 amino acids. The DNA of the CDR3 is TGTGCCAGCAGCTTAGGGAAGGGATTGTCACTATATGGCTACACCTTC. Amino acid sequence: CASSLGKGLSLYGYTF.

V is TRBV19 and J is TRBJ2-3; D may be TRBD1 (6 bases). Germline CDR1 LNHDA, CDR2 SQIVND (reference sequence). The CDR3 length is 14 residues. V was shortened by 6 bases and J by 5 bases, with 15 bases between the two germline ends. This CDR3 reads CASSTGGGGDTQYF. CDR3 DNA: TGTGCCAGTAGCACTGGGGGCGGAGGAGATACGCAGTATTTT. The full variable domain, its missing parts supplied by reference TRBV19 and TRBJ2-3, is DGGITQSPKYLFRKEGQNVTLSCEQNLNHDAMYWYRQDPGQGLRLIYYSQIVNDFQKGDIAEGYSVSREKKESFPLTVTSAQKNPTAFYLCASSTGGGGDTQYFGPGTRLTVL.

J is TRBJ2-7 and V is TRBV5-1; D remains unclear. V gave up 0 bases and J gave up 4 bases, with 5 bases separating them. Germline V gene data show CDR1 as SGHRS and CDR2 as YFSETQ. The CDR3 runs to 12 residues. CDR3 coding DNA: TGCGCCAGCAGCTTGGACGGGTACGAGCAGTACTTC. The encoded protein is CASSLDGYEQYF.

The rearrangement joins TRBV5-6 to TRBJ2-7; the D is unclear. The CDR3 covers 13 residues. Germline CDR1 and CDR2: SGHDT and YYEEEE. The germline V and J ends were trimmed by 6 bases and 7 bases, with 17 bases remaining between them. The CDR3 protein is CASTSPSNLEQYF. In DNA, the CDR3 is TGTGCCAGCACCTCCCCATCCAATCTGGAGCAGTACTTC.

This clone is a singleton in its sample. J is TRBJ1-4 and V is TRBV2; 8 bases fit TRBD1. The germline V gene has CDR1 SNHLY and CDR2 FYNNEI. This CDR3 comprises 14 residues. The ends lost 4 bases at V and 8 bases at J; junction bases unmatched: 6. The CDR3 region is CASSGRTGTEKLFF. Written as DNA, the CDR3 is TGTGCCAGCAGTGGACGGACAGGGACCGAAAAACTGTTTTTT.

The chain carries TRBV4-3 and TRBJ1-2; 7 positions agree with TRBD1. With 5 bases clipped from V and 6 bases from J, the junction kept 9 bases outside the gene matches. CDR1 and CDR2 (germline): LGHNA, YSLEER. The CDR3 covers 14 residues. The CDR3 sequence: CASSDPRTGDGYTF. The CDR3 region has the DNA TGCGCCAGCAGCGACCCGCGGACAGGAGATGGCTACACCTTC.

This clone was picked up a small number of times. The J gene is TRBJ1-2, the V gene TRBV16; D remains ambiguous. V lost 4 bases and J 3 bases, leaving 9 bases between the germline ends. The length of the CDR3 is 13 residues. Germline V gives CDR1 KGHSY, CDR2 FQNENV. The CDR3 coding sequence is TGTGCCAGCAGCCCGGGTTCAGACTATGGCTACACCTTC. Translating it yields CASSPGSDYGYTF.

V usage is TRBV6-1 and J usage is TRBJ1-6; D remains ambiguous. V was pared by 3 bases and J by 15 bases, with 12 bases between. The CDR3 spans 12 residues. Germline V gives CDR1 MNHNS, CDR2 SASEGT. The CDR3 nucleotides read TGTGCCAGCAGTGATCCGGGGTGGAACCTCCACTTT. Translation: CASSDPGWNLHF.

The rearrangement uses TRBV6-5 and TRBJ1-5; D call uncertain. The CDR3 consists of 13 residues. CDR1 is MNHEY and CDR2 is SVGAGI in the germline V gene. Trimming took off 0 bases at V and 7 bases at J, with 7 bases between the two ends. For the CDR3, the DNA is TGTGCCAGCAGTTACTCAGCGGAACAGCCCCAGCATTTT. This gives the protein CASSYSAEQPQHF.

This sequence joins TRBV2 and TRBJ1-2; D remains unclear. Germline V lookup: CDR1 SNHLY, CDR2 FYNNEI. The V end was cut by 8 bases, the J end by 8 bases, with 18 bases between. This CDR3 has 13 amino acids. DNA of the CDR3: TGTGCCAGCGGCCAGGAAAGTTTAGGAGGCTACACCTTC. It specifies CASGQESLGGYTF.

The chain is built from TRBV7-5 and TRBJ1-1. TRBV7-5 is recorded as a pseudogene. The CDR3 contains 12 residues. DNA of the CDR3: TGTGCCAGAAGCTTAAAGGGCAGAGAAGCTTTCTTT. It codes for CARSLKGREAFF.

V usage is TRBV9 and J usage is TRBJ2-7; 7 bases are shared with TRBD1. The V gene's germline CDR1 is SGDLS and CDR2 YYNGEE. This CDR3 has 16 amino acids. Trimming cost V 4 bases and J 0 bases; bases outside gene matches: 10. The CDR3 sequence: CASSTSGQSFSYEQYF. The CDR3 DNA follows: TGTGCCAGCAGCACTTCGGGACAGAGCTTCTCCTACGAGCAGTACTTC.

The chain carries TRBV4-3 and TRBJ1-6; D perhaps matches TRBD1 (6 bases). The CDR3 has 16 amino acids. V dropped 3 bases and J dropped 7 bases, with 16 bases sitting between them. Germline V gives CDR1 LGHNA, CDR2 YSLEER. The CDR3 region is CASSQGHRTENSPLHF. In DNA form, the CDR3 reads TGCGCCAGCAGCCAGGGACATAGGACAGAGAATTCACCCCTCCACTTT.

The genes are TRBV29-1 and TRBJ2-3; 8 bases align to TRBD1. The junction had 1 base not matched to a gene; V was cut back by 7 bases and J by 1 base. Germline CDR1 SQVTM, CDR2 ANQGSEA. The CDR3 runs to 12 residues. The CDR3 here is CSADRGTDTQYF. For the CDR3, the DNA is TGCAGCGCGGACAGGGGCACAGATACGCAGTATTTT.

The V call is TRBV2, the J call TRBJ2-3; no definite D call. V was shortened by 9 bases and J by 3 bases, with 4 bases between the two germline ends. Germline V lookup: CDR1 SNHLY, CDR2 FYNNEI. The CDR3 length is 10 residues. CDR3 sequence reads: CARETDTQYF. CDR3 DNA: TGTGCCAGGGAGACAGATACGCAGTATTTT.